The 2 T cell receptor beta chains below come from one sample, sequenced in a study of prognosis after radiotherapy for stage I lung cancer. Multiplex PCR in two rounds served to amplify TCR beta CDR3 from genomic DNA. First-round PCR amplification was performed with primers specific to each TRBV and TRBJ gene. A single record per CDR3 protein comes from TCRdb applying MiXCR to the multiplex PCR reads. The table shows about 51,000 distinct CDR3 sequences, with less than 35% occurring only once. The starting material was PBMCs, obtained before or after stereotactic body radiation therapy (not recorded which). The receptors were gathered from a donor aged 50 or older with non-small cell lung cancer.

This clonotype is categorized as medium-sized. The rearrangement uses TRBV30 and TRBJ1-2; 10 bases match TRBD1. CDR3 length: 13 residues. The germline V gene encodes CDR1 GTSNPN and CDR2 SVGIG (reference sequence). Trimming removed 0 bases from V and 7 bases from J; junction bases left unmatched: 2. This CDR3 reads CAWSVGTGVGYTF. CDR3 in DNA: TGTGCCTGGAGTGTAGGGACAGGGGTTGGCTACACCTTC.

On this clonotype: It may be a read error: a sequence one base away is much more abundant. V and J are TRBV29-1 and TRBJ2-2; D might be TRBD1 or TRBD2, each matching 5 bases. The CDR3 is 12 amino acids. In germline, CDR1 is SQVTM, CDR2 ANQGSEA. The CDR3 DNA follows: TGCAGCGCTGGGACGAACACCGGGGAGATGTTTTTT. Translated, it gives CSAGTNTGEMFF.